Sequencing of this TCR beta chain was carried out in a study of shared clonotypes between healthy human individuals. About this clone itself: Its specificity is not known. The same CDR3 also results from other DNA sequences found in this sample.

The CDR3 length is 12 residues. V lost 5 bases, J lost 4 bases, and 8 bases lay in between. Germline V CDR1 and CDR2: SEHNR, FQNEAQ (reference sequence). CD8 cells classed as naive were CD45RO-negative and positively selected for CCR7, excluding terminally differentiated effector memory CD45RA+ cells. Sequencing used immunoSEQ multiplex PCR; TCRdb keeps in-frame clones, though not all of them. The sample has just over 2,000,000 clones, about 95% seen once. Findings and limits, study-wide: Shared clonotypes across all four donors exceeded non-shared ones in generation probability.

The TCR was taken from a man between 18 and 29 years old in good health. The J gene is TRBJ2-5, the V gene TRBV7-9; D is perhaps TRBD1 or TRBD2 (5 bases each). The sequencing input was naive CD8+ T cells sorted from blood. CDR3 sequence: CASSIGGETQYF. The CDR3 nucleotides are TGTGCCAGCAGCATTGGGGGAGAGACCCAGTACTTC.